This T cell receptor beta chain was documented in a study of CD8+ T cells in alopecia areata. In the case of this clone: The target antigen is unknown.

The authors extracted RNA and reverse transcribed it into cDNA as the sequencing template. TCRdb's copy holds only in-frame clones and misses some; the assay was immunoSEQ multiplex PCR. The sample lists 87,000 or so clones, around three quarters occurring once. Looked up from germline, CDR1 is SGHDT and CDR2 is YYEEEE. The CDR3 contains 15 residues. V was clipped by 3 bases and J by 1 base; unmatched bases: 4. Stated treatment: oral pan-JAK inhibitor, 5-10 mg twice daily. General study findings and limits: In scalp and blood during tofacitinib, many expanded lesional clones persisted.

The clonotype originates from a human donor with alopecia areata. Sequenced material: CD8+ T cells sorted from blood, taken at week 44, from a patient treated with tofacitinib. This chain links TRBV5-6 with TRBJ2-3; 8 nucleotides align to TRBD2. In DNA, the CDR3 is TGTGCCAGCAGCTCGGCGACTAGCGGCACAGATACGCAGTATTTT. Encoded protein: CASSSATSGTDTQYF.